This T cell receptor beta chain was identified in a study of T cells in Graves' hyperthyroidism and ophthalmopathy. Amplification of TCR beta CDR3 regions was performed using RNA transcripts as template. A set of HTBI primers served as the primers for a first-round RT-PCR of the TCR CDR3. A single record per CDR3 protein comes from TCRdb applying MiXCR to the multiplex PCR reads. Among hundreds of thousands of distinct CDR3 sequences, over 40% were seen once, and the ten largest hold roughly 7.2%. This clonotype showed up many times. CDR1 is SGHVS, CDR2 FQNEAQ, per germline. V was pared by 5 bases and J by 3 bases, with 2 bases of the junction left unmatched. The CDR3 covers 14 residues.

The chain recombines TRBV7-8 with TRBJ2-5; TRBD2 aligns across 11 bases. The TCR comes from an adult man with Graves' disease, either hyperthyroidism or ophthalmopathy (not recorded which). Sequenced material: peripheral blood or thyroid tissue (not recorded which). The CDR3 loop is CASSMGLAEETQYF. The CDR3 DNA follows: TGTGCCAGCAGCATGGGACTAGCGGAAGAGACCCAGTACTTC.